This T cell receptor (beta chain) was sequenced for a study of blood T cells in healthy people across ages. Broader study findings: As age increased, TCR beta diversity per million T cells fell in a roughly linear fashion. A strong correlation was found between TCR beta diversity and the percentage of naive T cells.

This CDR3 is built from 11 residues. The germline V gene encodes CDR1 PRHDT and CDR2 FYEKMQ (reference sequence). The ends were cut back, 2 bases at V and 9 bases at J, with 5 bases in the middle. About this clonotype itself: The antigen remains unidentified.

With a J-beta primer mix and a sample-barcoded 5' primer, a second PCR ran about 7 to 12 cycles. Each of the cDNA molecules was tagged by a template-switch adaptor with 12 random nucleotides. TCRdb reprocessed the 5' RACE reads with MiXCR, giving one entry per CDR3 protein. The profile shows about 800,000 distinct CDR3 sequences, 58% of them singletons. RNA extraction gave at least 5.5 micrograms of total RNA per sample. The chain is built from TRBV13 and TRBJ2-1; possible D gene TRBD1, 5 bases. The source material was blood. The receptor's source is a young man in good health. CDR3 in DNA: TGTGCCAGCAGCTTACAGGGTGAGCAGTTCTTC. It codes for CASSLQGEQFF.